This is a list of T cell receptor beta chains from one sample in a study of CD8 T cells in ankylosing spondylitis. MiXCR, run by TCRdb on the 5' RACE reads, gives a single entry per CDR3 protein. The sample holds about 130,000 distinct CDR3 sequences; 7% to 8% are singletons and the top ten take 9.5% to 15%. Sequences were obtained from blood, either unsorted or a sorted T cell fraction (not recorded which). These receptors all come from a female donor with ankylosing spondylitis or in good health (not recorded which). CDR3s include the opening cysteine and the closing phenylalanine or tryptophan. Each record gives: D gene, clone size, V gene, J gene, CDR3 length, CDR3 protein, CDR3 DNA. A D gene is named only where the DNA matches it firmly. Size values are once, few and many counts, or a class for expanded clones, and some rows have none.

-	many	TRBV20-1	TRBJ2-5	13	CSAPQGPVETQYF	TGCAGTGCTCCCCAAGGTCCAGTAGAGACCCAGTACTTC
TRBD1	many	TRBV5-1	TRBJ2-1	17	CASSLISVRQGAGEQFF	TGCGCCAGCAGCTTGATATCGGTTAGACAGGGGGCTGGTGAGCAGTTCTTC
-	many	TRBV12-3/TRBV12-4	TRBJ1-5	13	CASSRDYNQPQHF	TGTGCCAGCAGTAGAGACTACAATCAGCCCCAGCATTTT
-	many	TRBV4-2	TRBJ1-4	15	CASSQGGRSNEKLFF	TGTGCCAGCAGCCAAGGAGGCAGATCTAATGAAAAACTGTTTTTT
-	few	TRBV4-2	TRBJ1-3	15	CASSQELGGENTIYF	TGTGCCAGCAGCCAAGAGTTAGGGGGGGAAAACACCATATATTTT
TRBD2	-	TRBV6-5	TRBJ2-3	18	CASSYPKGGGSSTDTQYF	TGTGCCAGCAGTTACCCGAAGGGCGGGGGATCTAGCACAGATACGCAGTATTTT
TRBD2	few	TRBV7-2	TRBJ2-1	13	CASLPGLNNEQFF	TGTGCCAGCTTACCGGGACTAAACAATGAGCAGTTCTTC
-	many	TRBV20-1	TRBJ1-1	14	CSARDWRGNTEAFF	TGCAGTGCTAGAGATTGGAGAGGGAACACTGAAGCTTTCTTT
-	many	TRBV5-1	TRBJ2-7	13	CASSLEGSWEQYF	TGCGCCAGCAGCTTGGAAGGGAGTTGGGAGCAGTACTTC
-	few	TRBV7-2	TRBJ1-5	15	CASRESGYRNQPQHF	TGTGCCAGCAGGGAATCAGGGTATCGCAATCAGCCCCAGCATTTT
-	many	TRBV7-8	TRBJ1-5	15	CASRPTRTSNQPQHF	TGTGCCAGCAGACCTACGAGGACCAGCAATCAGCCCCAGCATTTT
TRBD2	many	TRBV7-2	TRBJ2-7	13	CASSLTGGTEQYF	TGTGCCAGCAGCTTAACGGGGGGGACCGAGCAGTACTTC
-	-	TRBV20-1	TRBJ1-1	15	CSADPGPDRGTEAFF	TGCAGTGCTGATCCCGGACCAGATAGGGGCACTGAAGCTTTCTTT
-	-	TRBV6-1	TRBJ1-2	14	CASTTGGANYGYTF	TGTGCCAGCACAACAGGAGGAGCTAACTATGGCTACACCTTC
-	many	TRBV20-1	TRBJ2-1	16	CSARDGGNPGYNEQFF	TGCAGTGCTAGAGATGGCGGCAACCCGGGGTACAATGAGCAGTTCTTC
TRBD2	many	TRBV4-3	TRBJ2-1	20	CASSQDVTLAGGPSIYEQFF	TGCGCCAGCAGCCAAGATGTTACACTAGCGGGGGGGCCGTCAATCTATGAGCAGTTCTTC
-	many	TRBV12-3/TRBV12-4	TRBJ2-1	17	CASSFFPRGAEFDEQFF	TGTGCCAGCAGTTTTTTCCCCCGGGGGGCGGAATTTGATGAGCAGTTCTTC
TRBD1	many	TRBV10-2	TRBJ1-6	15	CASSWTGGGNSPLHF	TGCGCCAGCAGTTGGACAGGAGGTGGTAATTCACCCCTCCACTTT
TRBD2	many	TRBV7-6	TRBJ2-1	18	CASSLNPPSGGGFHEQFF	TGTGCCAGCAGCTTAAATCCCCCTAGCGGGGGAGGTTTCCATGAGCAGTTCTTC
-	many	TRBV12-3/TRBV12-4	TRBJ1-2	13	CASSQQPNYGYTF	TGTGCCAGCAGTCAGCAACCTAACTATGGCTACACCTTC
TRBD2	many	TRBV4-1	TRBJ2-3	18	CASSPSRTSGATRDTQYF	TGCGCCAGCAGCCCAAGTCGGACTAGCGGGGCAACGAGAGATACGCAGTATTTT
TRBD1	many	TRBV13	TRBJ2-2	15	CASSRDRGNTGELFF	TGTGCCAGCAGTCGGGACAGGGGAAACACCGGGGAGCTGTTTTTT
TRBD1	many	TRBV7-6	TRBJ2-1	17	CASSSRAGQGSYNEQFF	TGTGCCAGCAGCTCACGGGCGGGACAGGGCTCCTACAATGAGCAGTTCTTC
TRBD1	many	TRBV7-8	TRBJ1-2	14	CASSLAGTGEGYTF	TGTGCCAGCAGCTTAGCCGGGACAGGGGAAGGCTACACCTTC
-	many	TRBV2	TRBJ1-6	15	CASSTPGALNSPLHF	TGTGCCAGCAGTACCCCCGGGGCCCTCAATTCACCCCTCCACTTT
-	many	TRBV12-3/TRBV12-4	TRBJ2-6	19	CASSLSGRRLSSGANVLTF	TGTGCCAGCAGTTTAAGTGGCCGGCGCCTCTCCTCTGGGGCCAACGTCCTGACTTTC
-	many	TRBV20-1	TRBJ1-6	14	CSARRGANNSPLHF	TGCAGTGCTAGGAGGGGGGCTAATAATTCACCCCTCCACTTT